The source of this T cell receptor (beta chain) is a study of PD-1 blockade in classical Hodgkin lymphoma. Overall study: Nivolumab 3 mg/kg was given intravenously every 2 weeks. Whole-study results and caveats: What drove the repertoire differences, possibly disease activity or prior therapy, has not been defined. Patients who initiated nivolumab within 1 year of ASCT were excluded.

Germline V gene lookup returns CDR1 SNHLY and CDR2 FYNNEI. CDR3 size: 13 residues. This table comes from immunoSEQ multiplex PCR, and its TCRdb copy is limited to in-frame clones, with some not included. This sample has approximately 110,000 clones, with over 85% found just once. For this clone: Its target is unknown.

The time point denotes: cycle 4 day 1 (C4D1), after around six weeks of nivolumab. Following autologous stem cell transplantation, relapse occurred in every patient, and exposure to brentuximab vedotin varied. When best responses were assessed, they were complete response, partial response or progressive disease. The chain combines TRBV2 with TRBJ2-2, with D maybe TRBD2 (5 bases). The sample here was peripheral blood mononuclear cells (PBMCs), taken before the fourth cycle of nivolumab. The source of this sequence is a human donor with classical Hodgkin lymphoma. The CDR3 nucleotides are TGTGCTTCGCGGGCAGAGAACACCGGGGAGCTGTTTTTT. Amino acid sequence: CASRAENTGELFF.